A selection of T cell receptor beta chains follows, all from one sample in a study of CD8 T cells in Susac syndrome. TCRdb ran MiXCR on the immunoSEQ multiplex PCR reads and lists one entry per CDR3 protein. This sample has 160,000 or so distinct CDR3 sequences, with roughly 94% found just once. Material for sequencing was CD4+ T cells from PBMCs. Receptors originate from a human donor with Susac syndrome. Both conserved end residues are part of each CDR3. The order of the fields is V gene, J gene, clone size, D gene, CDR3 DNA, CDR3 protein. The D gene is left open where the match is weak. Size values are once, few and many counts, or a class for expanded clones, and some rows have none.

v_call: TRBV30
j_call: TRBJ1-1
clone_size: -
d_call: -
cdr3_nt: TGTGCCTGGAGTGATAACAGGGACACTGAAGCTTTCTTT
cdr3_aa: CAWSDNRDTEAFF

v_call: TRBV9
j_call: TRBJ1-2
clone_size: once
d_call: TRBD1
cdr3_nt: TGTGCCAGCAGCCCGAGAGGGGGCAGCTATGGCTACACCTTC
cdr3_aa: CASSPRGGSYGYTF

v_call: TRBV7-2
j_call: TRBJ1-3
clone_size: -
d_call: -
cdr3_nt: TGTGCCAGCAGCTTGGGGCAGCTCTCTGGAAACACCATATATTTT
cdr3_aa: CASSLGQLSGNTIYF

v_call: TRBV10-3
j_call: TRBJ2-3
clone_size: -
d_call: -
cdr3_nt: TGTGCCATCAGTGAGTCCGGAGGGCGTAGCACAGATACGCAGTATTTT
cdr3_aa: CAISESGGRSTDTQYF

v_call: TRBV20-1
j_call: TRBJ2-1
clone_size: -
d_call: -
cdr3_nt: TGCAGAAGACAAGTCTTTAGCGGTGAGCAGTTCTTC
cdr3_aa: CRRQVFSGEQFF

v_call: TRBV6-5
j_call: TRBJ1-6
clone_size: -
d_call: -
cdr3_nt: TGTGCCAGCAGTTACGACCGGACCAATTCACCCCTCCACTTT
cdr3_aa: CASSYDRTNSPLHF

v_call: TRBV6-6
j_call: TRBJ2-7
clone_size: -
d_call: -
cdr3_nt: TGTGCCACCAGTCCTCCGGGCTCCTACGAGCAGTACTTC
cdr3_aa: CATSPPGSYEQYF

v_call: TRBV3-1
j_call: TRBJ2-3
clone_size: -
d_call: TRBD1
cdr3_nt: TGTGCCAGCTGCTTGATCAGACAGGGTACGCAGTATTTT
cdr3_aa: CASCLIRQGTQYF

v_call: TRBV19
j_call: TRBJ1-1
clone_size: once
d_call: TRBD1
cdr3_nt: TGTGCCAGTATTACTCGGACAGGGGGAAACACTGAAGCTTTCTTT
cdr3_aa: CASITRTGGNTEAFF

v_call: TRBV2
j_call: TRBJ2-1
clone_size: -
d_call: -
cdr3_nt: TGTGCCAGCAGTGCTCCAGGGAGCTCCTACAATGAGCAGTTCTTC
cdr3_aa: CASSAPGSSYNEQFF

v_call: TRBV20-1
j_call: TRBJ2-3
clone_size: -
d_call: -
cdr3_nt: TGCAGTGCCAGCCCGTGGGGGAGGATGGGCGAGACAGATACGCAGTATTTT
cdr3_aa: CSASPWGRMGETDTQYF

v_call: TRBV29-1
j_call: TRBJ1-1
clone_size: -
d_call: -
cdr3_nt: TGCAGCGTGTTACAGGAGTTGAACACTGAAGCTTTCTTT
cdr3_aa: CSVLQELNTEAFF

v_call: TRBV30
j_call: TRBJ1-3
clone_size: -
d_call: -
cdr3_nt: TGTGCCTGGACCGCGTCAGGGAGATCTGGAAACACCATATATTTT
cdr3_aa: CAWTASGRSGNTIYF

v_call: TRBV2
j_call: TRBJ2-3
clone_size: once
d_call: -
cdr3_nt: TGTGCCAGCAGTGAGGAGGCAGTACGGCAGTATTTT
cdr3_aa: CASSEEAVRQYF

v_call: TRBV2
j_call: TRBJ2-1
clone_size: -
d_call: -
cdr3_nt: TGTGCCAGCAGTGAAGCAGGGATGTTCCGCTCCTACAATGAGCAGTTCTTC
cdr3_aa: CASSEAGMFRSYNEQFF

v_call: TRBV10-3
j_call: TRBJ2-7
clone_size: -
d_call: TRBD1
cdr3_nt: TGTGCCATCAGTGAGTCCGGGACAGGATTAGTGCAGTACTTC
cdr3_aa: CAISESGTGLVQYF

v_call: TRBV7-2
j_call: TRBJ2-3
clone_size: -
d_call: -
cdr3_nt: TGTGCAAACAGGCCCCCGGGGACACCCACAGATACGCAGTATTTT
cdr3_aa: CANRPPGTPTDTQYF

v_call: TRBV30
j_call: TRBJ1-5
clone_size: -
d_call: -
cdr3_nt: TGTGCCTGGAGTGGGGCAGGGGCCCTCAATCAGCCCCAGCATTTT
cdr3_aa: CAWSGAGALNQPQHF

v_call: TRBV5-8
j_call: TRBJ1-6
clone_size: -
d_call: -
cdr3_nt: TGTGCCAGCAGCTTGGTGGGGACAATACGGGGTTCACCCCTCCACTTT
cdr3_aa: CASSLVGTIRGSPLHF

v_call: TRBV6-5
j_call: TRBJ2-7
clone_size: once
d_call: TRBD2
cdr3_nt: TGTGCCAGCAGTCGCCCGACTAGCGGGGGCCACGAGCAGTACTTC
cdr3_aa: CASSRPTSGGHEQYF

v_call: TRBV12-5
j_call: TRBJ2-1
clone_size: -
d_call: -
cdr3_nt: TGTGCTAGTGGTTTGTCACAGGGAAATGAGCAGTTCTTC
cdr3_aa: CASGLSQGNEQFF

v_call: TRBV3-1
j_call: TRBJ2-1
clone_size: once
d_call: -
cdr3_nt: TGTGCCAGCAGCCCTCGCTTCCGAGGCATATACCTAGTAGAGCAGTTCTTC
cdr3_aa: CASSPRFRGIYLVEQFF

v_call: TRBV6-1
j_call: TRBJ2-4
clone_size: -
d_call: -
cdr3_nt: TGTGCCAGCAGTGACCGCAGGGACTTAGGTAGAAACATTCAGTACTTC
cdr3_aa: CASSDRRDLGRNIQYF

v_call: TRBV4-2
j_call: TRBJ2-1
clone_size: -
d_call: TRBD2
cdr3_nt: TGTGCCAGCAGCCAAGATAGGGGACTAGCGGGCAATGAGCAGTTCTTC
cdr3_aa: CASSQDRGLAGNEQFF

v_call: TRBV19
j_call: TRBJ1-1
clone_size: once
d_call: -
cdr3_nt: TGTGCCAGTAGTATCCAGCATAACACTGAAGCTTTCTTT
cdr3_aa: CASSIQHNTEAFF

v_call: TRBV14
j_call: TRBJ2-5
clone_size: once
d_call: -
cdr3_nt: TGTGCCAGCAGCCAAACGTGGTGGGAAGAGACCCAGTACTTC
cdr3_aa: CASSQTWWEETQYF

v_call: TRBV24-1
j_call: TRBJ2-3
clone_size: once
d_call: TRBD2
cdr3_nt: TGTGCCACCAGTGACCCCGGCGGGGGAGCAGATACGCAGTATTTT
cdr3_aa: CATSDPGGGADTQYF

v_call: TRBV7-9
j_call: TRBJ1-2
clone_size: once
d_call: -
cdr3_nt: TGTGCCAGCAGCCCCAATGGGGGCCAGGGCTATGGCTACACCTTC
cdr3_aa: CASSPNGGQGYGYTF

v_call: TRBV5-6
j_call: TRBJ2-7
clone_size: -
d_call: TRBD1
cdr3_nt: TGTGCCAGCAGCGTCCCCTACCGGGACAGGGGCTACGAGCAGTACTTC
cdr3_aa: CASSVPYRDRGYEQYF

v_call: TRBV15
j_call: TRBJ2-1
clone_size: -
d_call: -
cdr3_nt: TGTGCCACCAGCAGAGATGACGCCAATGAGCAGTTCTTC
cdr3_aa: CATSRDDANEQFF

v_call: TRBV12-3/TRBV12-4
j_call: TRBJ1-2
clone_size: -
d_call: -
cdr3_nt: TGTGCCAGCAGCCCGGGCCTCGGCTATGGCTACACCTTC
cdr3_aa: CASSPGLGYGYTF

v_call: TRBV10-3
j_call: TRBJ1-2
clone_size: -
d_call: -
cdr3_nt: TGTGCCATCAGGGGACCGGCCGATCCCTATGGCTACACCTTC
cdr3_aa: CAIRGPADPYGYTF

v_call: TRBV2
j_call: TRBJ1-1
clone_size: -
d_call: -
cdr3_nt: TGTGCCAGCAAAGGGGGGACCGGGGGCCTTGAAGCTTTCTTT
cdr3_aa: CASKGGTGGLEAFF

v_call: TRBV29-1
j_call: TRBJ2-3
clone_size: -
d_call: TRBD2
cdr3_nt: TGCAGCGTTGATAGGACTAGCGGGGGGATGACAGATACGCAGTATTTT
cdr3_aa: CSVDRTSGGMTDTQYF

v_call: TRBV4-2
j_call: TRBJ1-2
clone_size: -
d_call: TRBD1
cdr3_nt: TGTGCCAGCAGCAACGACAGGGGGAACTATGGCTACACCTTC
cdr3_aa: CASSNDRGNYGYTF

v_call: TRBV4-2
j_call: TRBJ2-7
clone_size: -
d_call: TRBD1
cdr3_nt: TGTGCCAGCAGCCAAGAAGGAGGGACAGGGGGGTATGAGCAGTACTTC
cdr3_aa: CASSQEGGTGGYEQYF

v_call: TRBV12-3/TRBV12-4
j_call: TRBJ1-5
clone_size: -
d_call: -
cdr3_nt: TGTGCCAGCAGGGGCGGACTCGGGAATCAGCCCCAGCATTTT
cdr3_aa: CASRGGLGNQPQHF

v_call: TRBV9
j_call: TRBJ1-4
clone_size: -
d_call: -
cdr3_nt: TGTGCCAGCAGCCCCACAGGTGCAAATGAAAAACTGTTTTTT
cdr3_aa: CASSPTGANEKLFF

v_call: TRBV4-3
j_call: TRBJ2-2
clone_size: -
d_call: -
cdr3_nt: TGCGCCAGCAGCCAAGACTACACCGGGGAGCTGTTTTTT
cdr3_aa: CASSQDYTGELFF

v_call: TRBV18
j_call: TRBJ2-5
clone_size: -
d_call: -
cdr3_nt: TGTGCCAGCTCACCACCCAGCAAGCGACCCCAAGAGACCCAGTACTTC
cdr3_aa: CASSPPSKRPQETQYF

v_call: TRBV5-1
j_call: TRBJ2-2
clone_size: once
d_call: -
cdr3_nt: TGCGCCAGCAGCTCGGGGGACATCCTCACCGGGGAGCTGTTTTTT
cdr3_aa: CASSSGDILTGELFF

v_call: TRBV12-3/TRBV12-4
j_call: TRBJ1-1
clone_size: once
d_call: -
cdr3_nt: TGTGCCAGCAGTTTTACGGCAGGCGACACTGAAGCTTTCTTT
cdr3_aa: CASSFTAGDTEAFF

v_call: TRBV10-3
j_call: TRBJ1-2
clone_size: -
d_call: -
cdr3_nt: TGTGCCATCAGTGTTCAGGGCAGCAGATACGGCTACACCTTC
cdr3_aa: CAISVQGSRYGYTF

v_call: TRBV20-1
j_call: TRBJ2-7
clone_size: -
d_call: TRBD1
cdr3_nt: TGCAGTGCCCCAGGACAGGGGGAAGAGCAGTACTTC
cdr3_aa: CSAPGQGEEQYF

v_call: TRBV29-1
j_call: TRBJ2-7
clone_size: -
d_call: TRBD2
cdr3_nt: TGCAGCGCTGGACTAGCAGGCTCCTACGAGCAGTACTTC
cdr3_aa: CSAGLAGSYEQYF

v_call: TRBV6-6
j_call: TRBJ1-1
clone_size: -
d_call: TRBD1
cdr3_nt: TGTGCCAGCAGCCAAAGACCGGGACAGGCCAACACTGAAGCTTTCTTT
cdr3_aa: CASSQRPGQANTEAFF

v_call: TRBV2
j_call: TRBJ1-5
clone_size: -
d_call: TRBD1
cdr3_nt: TGTGCCACCCCCGGGACAGGGAATAGCAATCAGCCCCAGCATTTT
cdr3_aa: CATPGTGNSNQPQHF

v_call: TRBV20-1
j_call: TRBJ2-5
clone_size: -
d_call: TRBD2
cdr3_nt: TGCAGTGCTAGTGGACGGGGGGGCTTAGAGACCCAGTACTTC
cdr3_aa: CSASGRGGLETQYF

v_call: TRBV4-1
j_call: TRBJ2-1
clone_size: -
d_call: -
cdr3_nt: TGCGCCAGCAGCCACCAGTACAATGAGCAGTTCTTC
cdr3_aa: CASSHQYNEQFF

v_call: TRBV18
j_call: TRBJ1-5
clone_size: -
d_call: -
cdr3_nt: TGTGCCAGCTCACCTCGCCAGGGTACCGATAGCAATCAGCCCCAGCATTTT
cdr3_aa: CASSPRQGTDSNQPQHF

v_call: TRBV30
j_call: TRBJ1-1
clone_size: -
d_call: -
cdr3_nt: TGTGCCTGGAGTGTACGGGGACACACTGAAGCTTTCTTT
cdr3_aa: CAWSVRGHTEAFF

v_call: TRBV5-1
j_call: TRBJ1-1
clone_size: -
d_call: TRBD1
cdr3_nt: TGCGCCAGCAGCTGGGGTGGACGGACAGGACGCATGAACACTGAAGCTTTCTTT
cdr3_aa: CASSWGGRTGRMNTEAFF

v_call: TRBV2
j_call: TRBJ1-5
clone_size: few
d_call: TRBD1
cdr3_nt: TGTGCCAGCACCGAGGGGGCTGGAAGCAATCAGCCCCAGCATTTT
cdr3_aa: CASTEGAGSNQPQHF

v_call: TRBV25-1
j_call: TRBJ2-1
clone_size: once
d_call: -
cdr3_nt: TGTGCCAGCAGTGAAGTAGACAGCCGCTCCTACAATGAGCAGTTCTTC
cdr3_aa: CASSEVDSRSYNEQFF

v_call: TRBV18
j_call: TRBJ2-7
clone_size: -
d_call: TRBD1
cdr3_nt: TGTGCCAGCTCACCCGCCGGGGCGACAGGGACCCACGAGCAGTACTTC
cdr3_aa: CASSPAGATGTHEQYF

v_call: TRBV6-5
j_call: TRBJ1-1
clone_size: -
d_call: -
cdr3_nt: TGTGCCAGCAGTTACTCCCCGCTGGGACAAAGAACTGAAGCTTTCTTT
cdr3_aa: CASSYSPLGQRTEAFF

v_call: TRBV7-2
j_call: TRBJ1-5
clone_size: -
d_call: -
cdr3_nt: TGTGCCAGCAGCTTTGGGGGAAATCAGCCCCAGCATTTT
cdr3_aa: CASSFGGNQPQHF